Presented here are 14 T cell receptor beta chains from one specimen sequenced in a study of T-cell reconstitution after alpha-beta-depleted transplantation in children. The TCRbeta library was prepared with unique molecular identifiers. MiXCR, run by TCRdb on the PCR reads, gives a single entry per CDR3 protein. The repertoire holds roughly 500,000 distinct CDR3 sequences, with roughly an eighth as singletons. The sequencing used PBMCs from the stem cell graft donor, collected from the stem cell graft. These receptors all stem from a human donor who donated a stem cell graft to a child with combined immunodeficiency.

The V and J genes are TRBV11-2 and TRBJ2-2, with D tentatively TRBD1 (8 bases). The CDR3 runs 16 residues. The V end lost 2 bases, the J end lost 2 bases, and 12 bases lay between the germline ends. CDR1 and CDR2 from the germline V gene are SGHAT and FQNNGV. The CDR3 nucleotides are TGTGCCAGCAGCTTAACAGGGGGGGAAAACACCGGGGAGCTGTTTTTT. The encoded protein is CASSLTGGENTGELFF.

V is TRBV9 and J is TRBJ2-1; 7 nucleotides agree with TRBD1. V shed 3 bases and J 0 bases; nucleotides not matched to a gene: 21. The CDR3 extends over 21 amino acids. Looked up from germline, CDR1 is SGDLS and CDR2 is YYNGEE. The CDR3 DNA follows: TGTGCCAGCAGCGCCGACAGGGTGGACCAAAAAGACCCGGGCTCCTACAATGAGCAGTTCTTC. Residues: CASSADRVDQKDPGSYNEQFF.

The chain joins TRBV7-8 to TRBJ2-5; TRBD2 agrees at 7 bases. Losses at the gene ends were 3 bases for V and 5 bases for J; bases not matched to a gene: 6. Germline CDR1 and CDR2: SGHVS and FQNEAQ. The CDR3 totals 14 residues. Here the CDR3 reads CASSLGNGGETQYF. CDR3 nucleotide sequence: TGTGCCAGCAGCTTGGGGAACGGGGGGGAGACCCAGTACTTC.

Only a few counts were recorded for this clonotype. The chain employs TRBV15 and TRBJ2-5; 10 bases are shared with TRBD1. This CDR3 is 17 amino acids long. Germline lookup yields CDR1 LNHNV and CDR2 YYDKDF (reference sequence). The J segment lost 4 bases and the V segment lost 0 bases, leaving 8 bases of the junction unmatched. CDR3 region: CATSREGQGRNGETQYF. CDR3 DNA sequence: TGTGCCACCAGCAGAGAGGGACAGGGGCGAAACGGAGAGACCCAGTACTTC.

The CDR3 protein is CSVFGGVDGYTF. The CDR3, as DNA: TGCAGCGTTTTCGGAGGAGTCGATGGCTACACCTTC. The chain links TRBV29-1 to TRBJ1-2; D remains unclear. Germline-derived CDR1 and CDR2 are SQVTM and ANQGSEA. Trimming stripped 5 bases from V and 6 bases from J, with 13 bases between. This CDR3 contains 12 residues.

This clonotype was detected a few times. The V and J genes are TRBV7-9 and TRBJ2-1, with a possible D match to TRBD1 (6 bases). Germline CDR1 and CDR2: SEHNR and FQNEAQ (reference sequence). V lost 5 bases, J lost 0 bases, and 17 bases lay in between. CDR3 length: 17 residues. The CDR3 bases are TGTGCCAGCAGCAGTGCTAGGGGGATTCGCTCCTACAATGAGCAGTTCTTC. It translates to CASSSARGIRSYNEQFF.

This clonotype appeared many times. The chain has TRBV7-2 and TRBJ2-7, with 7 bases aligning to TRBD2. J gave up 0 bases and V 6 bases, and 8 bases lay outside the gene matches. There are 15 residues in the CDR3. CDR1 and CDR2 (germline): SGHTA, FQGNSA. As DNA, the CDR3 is TGTGCCAGCAGTCAAGAAGCGGGACGCTCCTACGAGCAGTACTTC. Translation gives CASSQEAGRSYEQYF. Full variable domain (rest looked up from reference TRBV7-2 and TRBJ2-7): GAGVSQSPSNKVTEKGKDVELRCDPISGHTALYWYRQSLGQGLEFLIYFQGNSAPDKSGLPSDRFSAERTGGSVSTLTIQRTQQEDSAVYLCASSQEAGRSYEQYFGPGTRLTVT.

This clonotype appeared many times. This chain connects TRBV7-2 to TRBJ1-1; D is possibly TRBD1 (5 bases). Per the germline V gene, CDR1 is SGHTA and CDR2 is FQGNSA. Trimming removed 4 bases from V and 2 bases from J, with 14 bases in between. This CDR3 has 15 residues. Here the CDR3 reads CASSWGGGSNTEAFF. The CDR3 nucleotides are TGTGCCAGCAGCTGGGGCGGCGGGAGTAACACTGAAGCTTTCTTT.

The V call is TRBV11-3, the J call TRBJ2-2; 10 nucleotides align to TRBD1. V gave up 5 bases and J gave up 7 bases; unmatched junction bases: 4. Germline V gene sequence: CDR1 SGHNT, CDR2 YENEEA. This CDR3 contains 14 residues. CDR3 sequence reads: CASSQGQGSGELFF. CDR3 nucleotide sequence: TGTGCCAGCAGCCAGGGACAGGGGAGCGGGGAGCTGTTTTTT.

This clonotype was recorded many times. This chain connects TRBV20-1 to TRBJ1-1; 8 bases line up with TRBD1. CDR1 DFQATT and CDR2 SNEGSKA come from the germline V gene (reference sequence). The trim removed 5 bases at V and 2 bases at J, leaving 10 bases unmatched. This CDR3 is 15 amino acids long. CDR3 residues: CSASIGQGANTEAFF. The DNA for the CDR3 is TGCAGTGCTTCTATTGGGCAGGGGGCTAACACTGAAGCTTTCTTT.

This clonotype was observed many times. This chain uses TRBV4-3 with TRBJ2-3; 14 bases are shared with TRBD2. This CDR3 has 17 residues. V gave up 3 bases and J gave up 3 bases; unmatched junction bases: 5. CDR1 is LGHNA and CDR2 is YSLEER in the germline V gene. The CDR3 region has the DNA TGCGCCAGCAGCCATGGGACTAGCGGGGGAGGGACAGATACGCAGTATTTT. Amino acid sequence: CASSHGTSGGGTDTQYF.

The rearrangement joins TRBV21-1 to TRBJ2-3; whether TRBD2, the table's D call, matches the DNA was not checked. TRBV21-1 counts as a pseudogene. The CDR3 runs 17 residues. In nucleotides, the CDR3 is TGTGCCAGCAGCAAACGAGGACTCTCTATGAGCACAGATACGCAGTATTTT. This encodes CASSKRGLSMSTDTQYF.

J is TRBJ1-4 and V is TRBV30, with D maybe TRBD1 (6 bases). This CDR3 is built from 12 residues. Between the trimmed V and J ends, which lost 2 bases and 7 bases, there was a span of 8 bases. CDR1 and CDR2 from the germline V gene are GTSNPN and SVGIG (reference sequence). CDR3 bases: TGTGCCTGGAGTCCAGGGGTTGAAAAACTGTTTTTT. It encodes CAWSPGVEKLFF.

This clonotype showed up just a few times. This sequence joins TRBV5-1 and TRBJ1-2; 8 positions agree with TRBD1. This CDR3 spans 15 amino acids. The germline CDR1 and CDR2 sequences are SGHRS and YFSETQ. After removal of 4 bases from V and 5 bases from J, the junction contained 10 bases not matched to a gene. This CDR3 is CASSGGQAPGYGYTF. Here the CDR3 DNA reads TGCGCCAGCAGCGGGGGACAGGCCCCGGGGTATGGCTACACCTTC. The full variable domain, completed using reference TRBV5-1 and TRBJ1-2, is KAGVTQTPRYLIKTRGQQVTLSCSPISGHRSVSWYQQTPGQGLQFLFEYFSETQRNKGNFPGRFSGRQFSNSRSEMNVSTLELGDSALYLCASSGGQAPGYGYTFGSGTRLTVV.